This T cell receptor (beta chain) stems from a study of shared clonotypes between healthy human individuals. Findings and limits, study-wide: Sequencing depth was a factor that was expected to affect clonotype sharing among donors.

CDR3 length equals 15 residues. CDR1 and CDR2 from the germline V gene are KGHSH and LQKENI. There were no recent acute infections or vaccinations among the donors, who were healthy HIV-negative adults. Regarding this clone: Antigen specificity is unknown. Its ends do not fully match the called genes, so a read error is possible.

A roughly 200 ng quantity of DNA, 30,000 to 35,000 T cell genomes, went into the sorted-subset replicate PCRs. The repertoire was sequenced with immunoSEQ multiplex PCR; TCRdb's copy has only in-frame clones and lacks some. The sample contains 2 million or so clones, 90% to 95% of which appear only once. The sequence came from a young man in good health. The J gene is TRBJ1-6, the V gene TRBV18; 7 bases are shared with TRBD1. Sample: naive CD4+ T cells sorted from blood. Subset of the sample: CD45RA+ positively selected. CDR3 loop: CASSARTGLNSPLHF. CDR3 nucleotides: TGTGCCAGCTCGGCCCGGACAGGCCTAAATTCGCCCCTCCACTTT.